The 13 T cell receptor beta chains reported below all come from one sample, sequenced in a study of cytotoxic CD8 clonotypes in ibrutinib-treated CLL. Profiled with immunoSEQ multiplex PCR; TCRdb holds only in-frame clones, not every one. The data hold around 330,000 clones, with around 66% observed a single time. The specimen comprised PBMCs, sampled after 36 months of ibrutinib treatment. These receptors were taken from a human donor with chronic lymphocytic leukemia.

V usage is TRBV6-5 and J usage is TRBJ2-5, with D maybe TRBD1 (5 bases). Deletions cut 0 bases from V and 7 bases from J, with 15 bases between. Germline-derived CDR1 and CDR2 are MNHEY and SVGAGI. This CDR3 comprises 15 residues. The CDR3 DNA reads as TGTGCCAGCAGTTACTCGGCGGAAGGGGTGGGGACCCAGTACTTC. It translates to CASSYSAEGVGTQYF.

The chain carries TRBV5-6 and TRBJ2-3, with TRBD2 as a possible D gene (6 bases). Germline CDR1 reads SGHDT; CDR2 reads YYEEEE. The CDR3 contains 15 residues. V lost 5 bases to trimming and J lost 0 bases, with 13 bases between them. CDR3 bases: TGTGCCAGCAGTCTGAACGGGGGAAGCACAGATACGCAGTATTTT. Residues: CASSLNGGSTDTQYF. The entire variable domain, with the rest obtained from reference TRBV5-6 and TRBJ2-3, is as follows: DAGVTQSPTHLIKTRGQQVTLRCSPKSGHDTVSWYQQALGQGPQFIFQYYEEEERQRGNFPDRFSGHQFPNYSSELNVNALLLGDSALYLCASSLNGGSTDTQYFGPGTRLTVL.

CDR3 bases: TGTGCCAGCAGCCGCAGCAAGCATACGCAGTATTTT. It yields the protein CASSRSKHTQYF. V usage is TRBV6-5 and J usage is TRBJ2-3, with D unresolved. V shed 6 bases and J shed 7 bases, with 11 bases lying between them. Germline assignment: CDR1 MNHEY and CDR2 SVGAGI. This CDR3 contains 12 residues.

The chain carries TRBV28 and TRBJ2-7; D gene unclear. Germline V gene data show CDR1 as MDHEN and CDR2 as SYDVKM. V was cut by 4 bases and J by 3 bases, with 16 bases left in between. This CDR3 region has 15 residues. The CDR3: CASSSPETIYYEQYF. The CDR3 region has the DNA TGTGCCAGCAGTTCCCCCGAAACGATTTACTACGAGCAGTACTTC.

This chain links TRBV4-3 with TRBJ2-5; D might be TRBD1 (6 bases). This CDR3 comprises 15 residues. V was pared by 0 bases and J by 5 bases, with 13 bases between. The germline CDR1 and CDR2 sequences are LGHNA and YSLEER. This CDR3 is CASSQESQGWETQYF. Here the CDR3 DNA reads TGCGCCAGCAGCCAAGAGTCGCAGGGGTGGGAGACCCAGTACTTC.

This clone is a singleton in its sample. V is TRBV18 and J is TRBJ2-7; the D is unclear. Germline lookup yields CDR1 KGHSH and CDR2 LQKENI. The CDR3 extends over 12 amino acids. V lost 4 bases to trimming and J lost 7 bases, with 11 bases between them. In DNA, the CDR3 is TGTGCCAGCTCACGCCGGGTTGGGGAGCAGTACTTC. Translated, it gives CASSRRVGEQYF.

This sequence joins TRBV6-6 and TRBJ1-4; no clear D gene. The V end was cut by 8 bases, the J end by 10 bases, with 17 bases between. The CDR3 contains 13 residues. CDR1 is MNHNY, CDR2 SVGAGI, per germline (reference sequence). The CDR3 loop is CASSGATIGKLFF. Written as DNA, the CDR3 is TGTGCCAGCTCTGGTGCAACTATCGGAAAACTGTTTTTT.

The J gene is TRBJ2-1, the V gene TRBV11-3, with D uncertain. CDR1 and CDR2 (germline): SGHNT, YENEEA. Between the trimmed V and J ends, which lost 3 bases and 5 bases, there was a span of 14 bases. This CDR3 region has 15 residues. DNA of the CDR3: TGTGCCAGCAGCTTTTCCGGCCCAACAGACAATGAGCAGTTCTTC. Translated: CASSFSGPTDNEQFF.

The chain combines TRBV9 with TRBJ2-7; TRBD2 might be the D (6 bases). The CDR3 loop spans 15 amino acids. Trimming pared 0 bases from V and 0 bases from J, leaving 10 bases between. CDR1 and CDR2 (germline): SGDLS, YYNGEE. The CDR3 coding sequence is TGTGCCAGCAGCGTAGGGACTACCCTCTCCTACGAGCAGTACTTC. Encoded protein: CASSVGTTLSYEQYF.

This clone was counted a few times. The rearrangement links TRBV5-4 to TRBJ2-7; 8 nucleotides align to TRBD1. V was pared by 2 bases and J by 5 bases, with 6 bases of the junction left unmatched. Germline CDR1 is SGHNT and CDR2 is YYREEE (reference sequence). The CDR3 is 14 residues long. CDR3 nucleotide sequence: TGTGCCAGCAGCTTACCGGGACAGGACAACGAGCAGTACTTC. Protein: CASSLPGQDNEQYF.

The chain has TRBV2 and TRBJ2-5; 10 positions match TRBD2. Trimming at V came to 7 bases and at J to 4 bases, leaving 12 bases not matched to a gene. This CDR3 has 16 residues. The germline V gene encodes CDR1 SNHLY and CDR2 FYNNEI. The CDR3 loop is CASTRGVAGGLETQYF. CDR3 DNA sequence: TGTGCCAGCACGAGGGGAGTAGCGGGGGGTTTAGAGACCCAGTACTTC.

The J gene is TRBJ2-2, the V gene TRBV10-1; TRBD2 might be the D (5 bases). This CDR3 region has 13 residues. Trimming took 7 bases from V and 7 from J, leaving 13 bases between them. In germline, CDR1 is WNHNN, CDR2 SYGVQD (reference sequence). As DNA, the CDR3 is TGCGCCAGCACCCCTACTAGGATCGGGGAGCTGTTTTTT. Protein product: CASTPTRIGELFF.

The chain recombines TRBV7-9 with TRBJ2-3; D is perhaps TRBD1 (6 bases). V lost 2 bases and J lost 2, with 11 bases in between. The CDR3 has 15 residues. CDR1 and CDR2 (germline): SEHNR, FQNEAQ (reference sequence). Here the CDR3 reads CASSLQDSPTDTQYF. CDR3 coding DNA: TGTGCCAGCAGCTTACAGGACAGCCCCACAGATACGCAGTATTTT. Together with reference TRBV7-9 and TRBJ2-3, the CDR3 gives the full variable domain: DTGVSQNPRHKITKRGQNVTFRCDPISEHNRLYWYRQTLGQGPEFLTYFQNEAQLEKSRLLSDRFSAERPKGSFSTLEIQRTEQGDSAMYLCASSLQDSPTDTQYFGPGTRLTVL.